The clone carrying this T cell receptor (beta chain) was recorded once. Sequencing was performed with immunoSEQ multiplex PCR; in TCRdb, only in-frame clones are kept and a portion is missing. This table has 110,000 or so clones, 75% to 90% appearing once. The sample comes from a study of blood T cell repertoires in COVID-19. The CDR3 extends over 18 amino acids. V gave up 4 bases and J gave up 2 bases; unmatched junction bases: 16. The specimen was peripheral blood. The gene calls are TRBV5-3 and TRBJ1-1; TRBD1 aligns across 8 bases. TRBV5-3 falls under the ORF class, with uncertain function. The receptor was derived from a woman between 55 and 75 years old with COVID-19, enrolled during active disease. The CDR3 protein is CARSKPDRGLLPNTEAFF. The CDR3, as DNA: TGTGCCAGAAGCAAGCCCGACAGGGGCCTCCTTCCTAACACTGAAGCTTTCTTT.